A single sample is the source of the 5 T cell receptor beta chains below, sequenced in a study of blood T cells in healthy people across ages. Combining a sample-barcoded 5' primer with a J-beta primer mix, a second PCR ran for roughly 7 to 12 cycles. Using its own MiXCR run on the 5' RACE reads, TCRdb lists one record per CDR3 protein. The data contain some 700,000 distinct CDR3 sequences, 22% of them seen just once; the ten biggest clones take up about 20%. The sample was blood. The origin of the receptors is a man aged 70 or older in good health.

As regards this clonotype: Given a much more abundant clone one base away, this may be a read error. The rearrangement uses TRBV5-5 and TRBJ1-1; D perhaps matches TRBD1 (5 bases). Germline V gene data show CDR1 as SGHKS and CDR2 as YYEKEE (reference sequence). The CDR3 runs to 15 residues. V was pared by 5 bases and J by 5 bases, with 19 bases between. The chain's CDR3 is CASRWDLGGSTEAFF. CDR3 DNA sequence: TGTGCCAGCAGATGGGATCTCGGGGGGTCAACTGAAGCTTTCTTT. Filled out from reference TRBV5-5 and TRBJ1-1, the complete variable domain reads DAGVTQSPTHLIKTRGQQVTLRCSPISGHKSVSWYQQVLGQGPQFIFQYYEKEERGRGNFPDRFSARQFPNYSSELNVNALLLGDSALYLCASRWDLGGSTEAFFGQGTRLTVV.

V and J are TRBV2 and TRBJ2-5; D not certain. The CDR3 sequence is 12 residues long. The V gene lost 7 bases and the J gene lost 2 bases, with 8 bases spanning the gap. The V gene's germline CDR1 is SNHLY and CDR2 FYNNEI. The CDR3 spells CASTEIQETQYF. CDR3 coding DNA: TGTGCCAGCACCGAGATACAAGAGACCCAGTACTTC.

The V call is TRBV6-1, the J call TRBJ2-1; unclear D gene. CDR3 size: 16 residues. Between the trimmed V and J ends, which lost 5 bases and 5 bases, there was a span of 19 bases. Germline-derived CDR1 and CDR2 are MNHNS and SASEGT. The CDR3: CASSLTALGPNNEQFF. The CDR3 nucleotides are TGTGCCAGCAGTCTTACAGCCTTAGGGCCGAACAATGAGCAGTTCTTC.

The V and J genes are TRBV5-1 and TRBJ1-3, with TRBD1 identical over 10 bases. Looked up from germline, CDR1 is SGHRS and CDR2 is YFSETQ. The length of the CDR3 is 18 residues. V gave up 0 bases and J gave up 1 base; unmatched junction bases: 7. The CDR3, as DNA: TGCGCCAGCAGCTTGGGGAGACAGGGGGCATTGTCTGGAAACACCATATATTTT. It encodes CASSLGRQGALSGNTIYF.

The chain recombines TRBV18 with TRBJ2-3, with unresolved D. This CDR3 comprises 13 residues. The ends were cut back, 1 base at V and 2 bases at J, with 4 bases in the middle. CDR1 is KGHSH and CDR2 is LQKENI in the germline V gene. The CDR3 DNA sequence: TGTGCCAGCTCACCACAAGTCACAGATACGCAGTATTTT. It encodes CASSPQVTDTQYF. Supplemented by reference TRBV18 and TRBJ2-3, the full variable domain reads NAGVMQNPRHLVRRRGQEARLRCSPMKGHSHVYWYRQLPEEGLKFMVYLQKENIIDESGMPKERFSAEFPKEGPSILRIQQVVRGDSAAYFCASSPQVTDTQYFGPGTRLTVL.